A selection of T cell receptor beta chains follows, all from one sample in a study of identical twins. TCRdb recomputed calls from the 5' RACE reads with MiXCR, one row per CDR3 protein. The data contain about 660,000 distinct CDR3 sequences, over 8.5% of them singletons. Another study also made use of these data, one on yellow fever vaccine responses in identical twins.

The specimen sequenced was PBMCs. These receptors originate from a woman under 30 in good health. The CDR3 runs from the conserved cysteine through the conserved F or W.

v_call cdr3_aa
TRBV18 CASSRRQGTDTQYF
TRBV5-1 CASSSLTGNTEAFF
TRBV5-1 CASIPARPQHF
TRBV9 CASSAPLVQGPYNEQFF
TRBV4-1 CASSITRTGELFF
TRBV29-1 CSVGTTVVGEKLFF
TRBV2 CASSTDYGYTF
TRBV6-2/TRBV6-3 CASSYSSVFLAGELFF
TRBV29-1 CSAGGRGIQETQYF
TRBV7-9 CASSLSSSNRNEQFF
TRBV5-6 CASSLIRGTPSYNEQFF
TRBV6-1 CASSEERTTGNKNIQYF
TRBV15 CATSREFRSGPSEQYF
TRBV11-2 CASSTKALAGGYYNEQFF
TRBV7-2 CASSFRGDRETQYF
TRBV5-1 CASSLEARPQETQYF
TRBV4-2 CASSQVAGNEKLFF
TRBV10-3 CAIDPGQGVHNEQFF
TRBV25-1 CASSGLAGFNEQFF
TRBV27 CASGKGGSYEQYF
TRBV4-3 CASSQEGTLTDTQYF
TRBV24-1 CATSDASANYGYTF
TRBV15 CATSRDRGTIHFF
TRBV7-8 CASDSRRMNNEQFF
TRBV4-2 CASSQHPTGYPNTGELFF
TRBV25-1 CASSTAGGAARGTQYF
TRBV28 CASSSHTGWNTEAFF
TRBV12-3/TRBV12-4 CAFSPPGLAGGTDTQYF
TRBV12-3/TRBV12-4 CASIPMGGVVSYGYTF
TRBV4-3 CASSQEISLAHNEQFF
TRBV10-3 CAISEQPETGKETQYF
TRBV12-3/TRBV12-4 CASSLATGTYGYTF
TRBV15 CATSTLSGGYGYTF
TRBV28 CASINLGSYNEQFF
TRBV10-3 CAIMVADTSRNEQFF
TRBV20-1 CSASRGKGGQPQHF